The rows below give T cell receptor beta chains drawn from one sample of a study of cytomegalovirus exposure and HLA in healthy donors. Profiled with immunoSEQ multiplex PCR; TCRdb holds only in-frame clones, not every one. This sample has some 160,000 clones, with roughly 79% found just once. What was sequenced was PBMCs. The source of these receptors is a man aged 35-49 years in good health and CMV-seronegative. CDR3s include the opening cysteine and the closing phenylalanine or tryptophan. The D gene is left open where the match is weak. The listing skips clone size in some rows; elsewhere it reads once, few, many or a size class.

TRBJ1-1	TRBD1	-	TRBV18	TGTGCCAGCTCACTGGGACAGGGGGAAACTGAAGCTTTCTTT	CASSLGQGETEAFF
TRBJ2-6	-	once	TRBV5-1	TGCGCCAGCAGCTTGGAGGGGCGGTCTGGGGCCAACGGCCTGACTTTC	CASSLEGRSGANGLTF
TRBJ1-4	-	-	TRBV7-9	TGTGCCAGCAGCTTAGGGGTATTGGGAGGACCTAATGAAAAACTGTTTTTT	CASSLGVLGGPNEKLFF
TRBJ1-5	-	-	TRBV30	TGTGCCTGGAGGCCGAAGAAGGGGGTCAATCAGCCCCAGCATTTT	CAWRPKKGVNQPQHF
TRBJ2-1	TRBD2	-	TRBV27	TGTGCCAGCAGTCCGATCTCAGCGGGAGGTCCCTACAATGAGCAGTTCTTC	CASSPISAGGPYNEQFF
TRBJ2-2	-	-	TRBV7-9	TGTGCCAGCAGCCATCTAGGACAACCGAACACCGGGGAGCTGTTTTTT	CASSHLGQPNTGELFF
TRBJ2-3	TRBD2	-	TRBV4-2	TGTGCCAGCAGCCAAGATCTAGCGGGAGGGGAAGATACGCAGTATTTT	CASSQDLAGGEDTQYF
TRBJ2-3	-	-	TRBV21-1	TGTGCCAGCAGCAAAGGAGTCCGGGAGGGCCAAACAGATACGCAGTATTTT	CASSKGVREGQTDTQYF
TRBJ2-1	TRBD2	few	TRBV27	TGTGCCAGCAGTTCCACCGGGACTAGCGGGAGAAGGGAGCAGTTCTTC	CASSSTGTSGRREQFF
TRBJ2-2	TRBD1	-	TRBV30	TGTGCCTTATACAGGGGTAACACCGGGGAGCTGTTTTTT	CALYRGNTGELFF
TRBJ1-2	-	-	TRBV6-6	TGTGCCAGCAGTTTGGGGCCCGCCGAGGGGGTGAAGGGCTACACCTTC	CASSLGPAEGVKGYTF
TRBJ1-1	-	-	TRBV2	TGTGCCAGCAGTGTGGAGGGCTTGGCTGAAGCTTTCTTT	CASSVEGLAEAFF
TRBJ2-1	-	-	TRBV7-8	TGTGCCAGCAGCAAAAACACGGGGGAGCATGAGCAGTTCTTC	CASSKNTGEHEQFF
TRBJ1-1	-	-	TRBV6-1	TGTGCCAGTGTTAAGACGGCGGCGGCGAACACTGAAGCTTTCTTT	CASVKTAAANTEAFF
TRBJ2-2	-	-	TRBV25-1	TGTGCCAGCAGTGCTGTGAACACCGGGGAGCTGTTTTTT	CASSAVNTGELFF
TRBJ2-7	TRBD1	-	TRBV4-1	TGCGCCAGCAGCCAAAGACAGGGATGTGAGTCCTACGAGCAGTACTTC	CASSQRQGCESYEQYF
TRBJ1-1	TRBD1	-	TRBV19	TGTGCCAGTAGATACACAGGGGGAAACACTGAAGCTTTCTTT	CASRYTGGNTEAFF
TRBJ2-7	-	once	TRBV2	TGTGCCAGCAGCGGGACGGACTACTACGAGCAGTACTTC	CASSGTDYYEQYF
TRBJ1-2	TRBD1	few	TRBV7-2	TGTGCCAGCGGGACAGGGTATGGCTACACCTTC	CASGTGYGYTF
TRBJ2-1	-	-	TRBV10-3	TGTGCCATCCGGGACTCCTTAGAGCAGTTCTTC	CAIRDSLEQFF
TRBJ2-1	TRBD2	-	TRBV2	TGTGCCAGCAGTGTTTATACAGCGGGAGTGCGGAATGAGCAGTTCTTC	CASSVYTAGVRNEQFF
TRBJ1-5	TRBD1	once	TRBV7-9	TGTGCCAGCAGCCCGGGACAGGGGCTCAATCAGCCCCAGCATTTT	CASSPGQGLNQPQHF
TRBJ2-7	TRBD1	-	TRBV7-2	TGTGCCAGCAGCGCAGGGGGTGACGAGCAGTACTTC	CASSAGGDEQYF
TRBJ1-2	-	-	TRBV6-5	TGTGCCAGCAGGCCAGACTATGGCTACACCTTC	CASRPDYGYTF
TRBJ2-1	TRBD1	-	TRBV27	TGTGCCAGCAGTTTATCGGGGACAGGGGGAGTGGGGCAGTTCTTC	CASSLSGTGGVGQFF
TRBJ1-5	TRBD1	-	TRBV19	TGTGCCAGTAGGAACGACAGGGGGCGACAGCCCCAGCATTTT	CASRNDRGRQPQHF
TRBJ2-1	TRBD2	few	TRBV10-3	TGTGCCGCCGAGGAGACTAGCGGAGGGGGCTCCTACAATGAGCAGTTCTTC	CAAEETSGGGSYNEQFF
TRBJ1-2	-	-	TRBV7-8	TGTGCCAGCAACCCCGACGCTAGGGGCTATGGCTACACCTTC	CASNPDARGYGYTF
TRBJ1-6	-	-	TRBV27	TGTGCCAGCAGTTTCCTGGGCTCACCCCTCCACTTT	CASSFLGSPLHF
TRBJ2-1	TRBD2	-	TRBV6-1	TGTGCCAGCAGTGATACTAGCGGGAACGAGCAGTTCTTC	CASSDTSGNEQFF
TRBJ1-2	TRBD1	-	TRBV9	TGTGCCAGCAGCGGTTACAGGGGGCGGGATGGCTACACCTTC	CASSGYRGRDGYTF
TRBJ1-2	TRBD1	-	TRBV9	TGTGCCAGCTCACCGGGACAGGGCGATTATGGCTACACCTTC	CASSPGQGDYGYTF
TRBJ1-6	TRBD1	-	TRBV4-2	TGTGCCAGCAGCCAAGAGGGACAGGGTACCGATACGCTCCACTTT	CASSQEGQGTDTLHF
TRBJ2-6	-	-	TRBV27	TGTGCCAGCAGTAACAGAGCCATTTCTGGGGCCAACGTCCTGACTTTC	CASSNRAISGANVLTF
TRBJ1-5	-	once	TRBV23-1	TGCGCCAGCAATAGGGGGGGAGGTAATCAGCCCCAGCATTTT	CASNRGGGNQPQHF
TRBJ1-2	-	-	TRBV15	TGTGCCACCAGCAGAGATAAGCACGTTTATGGCTACACCTTC	CATSRDKHVYGYTF
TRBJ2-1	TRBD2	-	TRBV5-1	TGCGCCAGCAGCCCCGGACTAGCGGGAGGTATGAGAGACAATGAGCAGTTCTTC	CASSPGLAGGMRDNEQFF
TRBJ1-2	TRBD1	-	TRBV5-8	TGTGCCAGCAGCTCGGTACCGGGACAGGGTAATGGCTACACCTTC	CASSSVPGQGNGYTF
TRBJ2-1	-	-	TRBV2	TGTGCCAGCAGCGTTCAGGGGCTAGCGGCTGAGCAGTTCTTC	CASSVQGLAAEQFF
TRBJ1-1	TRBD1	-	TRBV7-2	TGTGCCAGCAGTCTTTCCGGGACAGGGTGGACTTTCTTT	CASSLSGTGWTFF
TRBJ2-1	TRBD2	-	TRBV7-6	TGTGCCAGCAGCTTAGCGGCTAGCGGCAATGAGCAGTTCTTC	CASSLAASGNEQFF
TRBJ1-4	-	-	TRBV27	TGTGCCAGCCGTCCCCTTGCCAGCGAGAATGAAAAACTGTTTTTT	CASRPLASENEKLFF
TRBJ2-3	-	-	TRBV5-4	TGTGCCAGCAGCTTCGGGGGAGTCGTCTCAGATACGCAGTATTTT	CASSFGGVVSDTQYF
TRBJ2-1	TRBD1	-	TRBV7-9	TGTGCCAGCAGCTTAACGACAGGGGCTAACGAGCAGTTCTTC	CASSLTTGANEQFF
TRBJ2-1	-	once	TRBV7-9	TGTGCCAGCAGCGGCTGGACAGCTGGGTCCTACAATGAGCAGTTCTTC	CASSGWTAGSYNEQFF
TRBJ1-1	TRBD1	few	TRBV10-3	TGTGCCATCAGGGACAGGGGGGGAACTGAAGCTTTCTTT	CAIRDRGGTEAFF
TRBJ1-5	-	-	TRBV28	TGTGCCAGCAGTTTATACGGGACTAATCAGCCCCAGCATTTT	CASSLYGTNQPQHF
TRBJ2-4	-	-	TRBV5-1	TGCGCCAGCAGCTTGGCCGGGAGAGACATTCAGTACTTC	CASSLAGRDIQYF
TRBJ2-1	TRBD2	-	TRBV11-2	TGTGCCAGCAGCTCGGGACTAGCCTCCTACAATGAGCAGTTCTTC	CASSSGLASYNEQFF
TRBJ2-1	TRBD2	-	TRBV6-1	TGTGCCAGCACCCAGACAGGACTAGCTCAGCAGTTCTTC	CASTQTGLAQQFF
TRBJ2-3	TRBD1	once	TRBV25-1	TGTGCCAGCAGTGGCCGAAGGACAGGGGGCACAGATACGCAGTATTTT	CASSGRRTGGTDTQYF
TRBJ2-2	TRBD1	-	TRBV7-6	TGTGCCAGCAGCGCGACAGGGGGCAACACCGGGGAGCTGTTTTTT	CASSATGGNTGELFF
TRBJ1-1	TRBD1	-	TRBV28	TGTGCCAGCGACAGGGGGATGAACACTGAAGCTTTCTTT	CASDRGMNTEAFF
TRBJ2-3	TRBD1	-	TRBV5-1	TGCGCCAGCAGCTCCGACAGGGGGCGGACAGATACGCAGTATTTT	CASSSDRGRTDTQYF
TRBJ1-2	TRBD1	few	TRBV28	TGTGCCAGCAGACGTCTAGTCCCCCGACAGGGCTTCTATGGCTACACCTTC	CASRRLVPRQGFYGYTF
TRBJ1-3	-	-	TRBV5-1	TGCGCCAGTAACGAATTCATCACAGATTGGGCCTCTGGAAACACCATATATTTT	CASNEFITDWASGNTIYF
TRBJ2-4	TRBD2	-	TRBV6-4	TGTGCCACCCCGACTAGCGGCAAAAACAGTCAGTACTTC	CATPTSGKNSQYF